This is a list of T cell receptor beta chains from one sample in a study of cytomegalovirus exposure and HLA in healthy donors. The method was immunoSEQ multiplex PCR; TCRdb's version includes in-frame clones alone and lacks a portion of them. The top ten hold about 6.4% of the sample, which has 140,000 to 150,000 clones, 65% to 80% seen once. The sequenced sample consisted of PBMCs. These TCRs come from a man aged 25-45 years in good health and CMV-seronegative. Both conserved end residues are trimmed from each CDR3. A D gene is named only where the DNA matches it firmly.

D gene,V gene,J gene,CDR3 protein
TRBD1,TRBV11-2,TRBJ2-1,ASSRRGTGISNEQF
-,TRBV10-1,TRBJ2-5,ASSESEGETQY
-,TRBV5-1,TRBJ1-2,ASSLTWARVPNYGYT
-,TRBV7-8,TRBJ1-1,ASSLVVGGTEAF
TRBD2,TRBV5-6,TRBJ2-7,ASSLLKTSGRRYEQY
-,TRBV28,TRBJ2-1,ASKGLNNEQF
TRBD1,TRBV5-6,TRBJ1-4,ASSLNRGRKLF
TRBD1,TRBV6-1,TRBJ2-7,ASAGGTGPHEQY
-,TRBV19,TRBJ1-2,ASSSGLVYT
-,TRBV5-8,TRBJ2-1,ASSLRSSYNEQF
TRBD1,TRBV9,TRBJ1-2,ASSAGTGGRGYT
-,TRBV10-1,TRBJ2-2,ASRQEDDTGELF
TRBD2,TRBV11-2,TRBJ2-7,ASSSGLAGDEQY
TRBD2,TRBV5-4,TRBJ2-1,ASSLVAGAYNEQF
-,TRBV7-2,TRBJ1-4,ASSPGRGSRDEKLF
TRBD1,TRBV23-1,TRBJ1-1,ASSPPGQGALAF
TRBD1,TRBV5-4,TRBJ2-1,ASSSQGADEQF
-,TRBV6-5,TRBJ2-5,ASSYEEGRGAAQY
TRBD2,TRBV5-6,TRBJ2-5,ASSLSGSGETQY
TRBD1,TRBV2,TRBJ1-2,ASKNRGIDGYT
-,TRBV7-2,TRBJ2-5,ASSLSRETQY
TRBD2,TRBV5-1,TRBJ2-2,ASSLTTSGRNTGELF
TRBD1,TRBV7-2,TRBJ2-7,ASSLGAQGASYEQY
-,TRBV10-2,TRBJ1-1,ASNVADMNTEAF